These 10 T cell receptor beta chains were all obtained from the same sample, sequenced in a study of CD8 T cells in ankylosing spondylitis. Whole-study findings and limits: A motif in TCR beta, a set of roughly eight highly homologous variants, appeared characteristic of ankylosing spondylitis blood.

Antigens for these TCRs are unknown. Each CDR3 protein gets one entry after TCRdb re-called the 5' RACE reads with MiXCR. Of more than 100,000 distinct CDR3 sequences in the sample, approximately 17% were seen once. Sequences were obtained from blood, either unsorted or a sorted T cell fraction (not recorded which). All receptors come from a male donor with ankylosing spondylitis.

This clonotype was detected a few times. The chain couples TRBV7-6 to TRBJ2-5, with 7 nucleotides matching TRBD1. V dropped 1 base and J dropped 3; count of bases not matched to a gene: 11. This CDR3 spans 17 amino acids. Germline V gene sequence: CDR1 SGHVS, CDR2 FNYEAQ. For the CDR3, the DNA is TGTGCCAGCAGCTTAGTCCTCGACAGGGCTAAGGAAGAGACCCAGTACTTC. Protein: CASSLVLDRAKEETQYF.

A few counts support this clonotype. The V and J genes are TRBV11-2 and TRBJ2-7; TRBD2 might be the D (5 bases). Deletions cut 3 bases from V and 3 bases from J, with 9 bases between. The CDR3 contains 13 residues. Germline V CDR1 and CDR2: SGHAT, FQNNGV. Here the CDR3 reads CASSFGGYYEQYF. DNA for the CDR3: TGTGCCAGCAGCTTCGGAGGCTACTACGAGCAGTACTTC. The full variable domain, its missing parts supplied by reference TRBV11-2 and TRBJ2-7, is EAGVAQSPRYKIIEKRQSVAFWCNPISGHATLYWYQQILGQGPKLLIQFQNNGVVDDSQLPKDRFSAERLKGVDSTLKIQPAKLEDSAVYLCASSFGGYYEQYFGPGTRLTVT.

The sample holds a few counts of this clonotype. Here the CDR3 DNA reads TGTGCCAGCAGCCATGCACGAGAGTACGAGCAGTACTTC. Its protein product is CASSHAREYEQYF. The chain uses TRBV14 and TRBJ2-7; D not resolved. V was pared by 3 bases and J by 4 bases, with 10 bases between. The germline CDR1 and CDR2 sequences are SGHDN and FVKESK. The CDR3 totals 13 residues.

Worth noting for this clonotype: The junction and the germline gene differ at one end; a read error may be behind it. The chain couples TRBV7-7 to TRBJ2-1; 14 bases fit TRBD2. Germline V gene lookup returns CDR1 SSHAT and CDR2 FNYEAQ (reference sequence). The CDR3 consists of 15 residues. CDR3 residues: CASSPGLAGGNEQFF. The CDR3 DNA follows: TGTGCTAGCAGCCCAGGACTAGCGGGGGGCAATGAGCAGTTCTTC.

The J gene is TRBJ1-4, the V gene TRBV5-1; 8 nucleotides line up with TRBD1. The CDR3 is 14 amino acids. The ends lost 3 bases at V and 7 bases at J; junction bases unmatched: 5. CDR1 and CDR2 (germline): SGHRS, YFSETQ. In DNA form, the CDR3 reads TGCGCCAGCAGCTCCGGACAGGGTTTTGAAAAACTGTTTTTT. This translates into CASSSGQGFEKLFF.

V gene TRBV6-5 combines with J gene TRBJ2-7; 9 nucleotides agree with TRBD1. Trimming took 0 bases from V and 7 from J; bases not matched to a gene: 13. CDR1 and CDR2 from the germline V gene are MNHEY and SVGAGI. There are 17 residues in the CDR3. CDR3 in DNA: TGTGCCAGCAGTTACTCGATCCGGGGACAGGGCGTTAGGGAGCAGTACTTC. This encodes CASSYSIRGQGVREQYF.

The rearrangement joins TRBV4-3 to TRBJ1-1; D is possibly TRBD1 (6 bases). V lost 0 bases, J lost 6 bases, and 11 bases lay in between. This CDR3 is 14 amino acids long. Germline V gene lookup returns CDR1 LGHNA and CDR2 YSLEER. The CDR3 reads CASSQDWDKPEAFF. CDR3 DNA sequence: TGCGCCAGCAGCCAAGATTGGGACAAACCTGAAGCTTTCTTT.

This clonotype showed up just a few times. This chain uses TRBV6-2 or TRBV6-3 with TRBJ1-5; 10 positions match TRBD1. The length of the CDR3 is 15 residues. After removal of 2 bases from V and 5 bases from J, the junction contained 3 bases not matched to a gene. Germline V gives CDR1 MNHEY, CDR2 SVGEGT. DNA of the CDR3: TGTGCCAGCAGTTACGGGACAGGGGTTCATCAGCCCCAGCATTTT. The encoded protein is CASSYGTGVHQPQHF.

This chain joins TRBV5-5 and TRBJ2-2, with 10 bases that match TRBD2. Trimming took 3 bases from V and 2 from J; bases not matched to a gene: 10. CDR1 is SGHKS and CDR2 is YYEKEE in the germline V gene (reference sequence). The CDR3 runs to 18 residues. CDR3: CASSYQTSGIFNTGELFF. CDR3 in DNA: TGTGCCAGCAGCTACCAAACTAGCGGGATCTTCAACACCGGGGAGCTGTTTTTT. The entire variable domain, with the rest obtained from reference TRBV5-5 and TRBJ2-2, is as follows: DAGVTQSPTHLIKTRGQQVTLRCSPISGHKSVSWYQQVLGQGPQFIFQYYEKEERGRGNFPDRFSARQFPNYSSELNVNALLLGDSALYLCASSYQTSGIFNTGELFFGEGSRLTVL.

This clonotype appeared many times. CDR3 protein: CASSTGERVNEQFF. CDR3 sequence (DNA): TGTGCCAGCAGCACTGGGGAGAGAGTCAATGAGCAGTTCTTC. The chain joins TRBV9 to TRBJ2-1; D possibly corresponds to TRBD2 (5 bases). Trimming pared 4 bases from V and 6 bases from J, leaving 14 bases between. Germline V gene data show CDR1 as SGDLS and CDR2 as YYNGEE. The CDR3 has 14 residues.